The sequence of this T cell receptor beta chain was determined in a study of shared clonotypes between healthy human individuals. Regarding the study as a whole: Against clonotypes common to all four donors, non-shared ones had lower generation probabilities.

Concerning this clone: Its antigen is still unknown.

Germline assignment: CDR1 SNHLY and CDR2 FYNNEI. V lost 2 bases to trimming and J lost 5 bases, with 9 bases between them. The CDR3 runs to 14 residues. Sequencing used immunoSEQ multiplex PCR; TCRdb keeps in-frame clones, though not all of them. This sample has 2 million to 3 million clones, with 93% found just once. None of the donors, who were healthy HIV-negative adults, had recently had acute infections or vaccinations. The source material was naive CD4+ T cells from PBMCs. The subset here: CD45RA+ positively selected. This TCR derives from a man in his late teens or twenties in good health. Some clones in this sample may be carry-over from other donors' samples. The gene calls are TRBV2 and TRBJ2-2; D unresolved. CDR3 DNA sequence: TGTGCCAGCAGTGAAATATCCCGGACCGGGGAGCTGTTTTTT. It encodes CASSEISRTGELFF.